Each of the 24 T cell receptor beta chains below was sequenced from the same sample in a study of blood T cell repertoires in COVID-19. Sequencing used immunoSEQ multiplex PCR; TCRdb keeps in-frame clones, though not all of them. The sample includes around 290,000 clones, approximately 85% of them seen just once. Input material: PBMCs or T cells enriched from blood (not recorded which). These receptors were obtained from a woman under 40 who had recovered from COVID-19.

V is TRBV28 and J is TRBJ1-2, with 9 bases that match TRBD1. The CDR3 extends over 15 amino acids. Trimming removed 9 bases from V and 3 bases from J; junction bases left unmatched: 11. Germline loops: CDR1 MDHEN, CDR2 SYDVKM. DNA of the CDR3: TGTGCCAGTTGGGGACAGGGCCACCTAGACTATGGCTACACCTTC. As protein: CASWGQGHLDYGYTF.

This sequence joins TRBV28 and TRBJ2-5, with D tentatively TRBD2 (7 bases). Germline loops: CDR1 MDHEN, CDR2 SYDVKM. This CDR3 is built from 14 residues. V was trimmed by 5 bases and J by 2 bases, leaving 12 bases between them. As DNA, the CDR3 is TGTGCCAGCAGTACCGGGGGGCCTCAAGAGACCCAGTACTTC. Translating gives CASSTGGPQETQYF. Full variable domain (outside the CDR3, taken from reference TRBV28 and TRBJ2-5): DVKVTQSSRYLVKRTGEKVFLECVQDMDHENMFWYRQDPGLGLRLIYFSYDVKMKEKGDIPEGYSVSREKKERFSLILESASTNQTSMYLCASSTGGPQETQYFGPGTRLLVL.

The chain couples TRBV7-3 to TRBJ2-3; perhaps TRBD2 as D (6 bases). Germline assignment: CDR1 SGHTA and CDR2 FQGTGA. V was clipped by 6 bases and J by 0 bases, with 13 bases between them. The CDR3 runs to 15 residues. Here the CDR3 reads CASSKAGGSTDTQYF. CDR3 DNA sequence: TGTGCCAGCAGTAAAGCGGGCGGTAGCACAGATACGCAGTATTTT.

The sample holds many counts of this clone. The chain links TRBV28 to TRBJ2-7, with D possibly matching TRBD1 (7 bases). Trimming shortened V by 6 bases and J by 9 bases, and 27 bases separated the two germline ends. Per germline, CDR1 MDHEN and CDR2 SYDVKM. This CDR3 contains 16 residues. The CDR3 loop is CASRSLRAGQRSGQYF. The CDR3 nucleotides are TGTGCCAGCAGATCCCTCCGCGCGGGACAGAGGTCCGGGCAGTACTTC.

This chain uses TRBV5-8 with TRBJ1-5; 9 bases agree with TRBD1. V was clipped by 4 bases and J by 0 bases; unmatched bases: 2. The germline V gene encodes CDR1 SGHTS and CDR2 YDEGEE. The CDR3 totals 15 residues. This CDR3 reads CASSGGQGSNQPQHF. The CDR3 nucleotides are TGTGCCAGCAGCGGGGGACAGGGTAGCAATCAGCCCCAGCATTTT.

V is TRBV29-1 and J is TRBJ1-5; 10 bases fit TRBD1. This CDR3 region has 14 residues. V was pared by 7 bases and J by 3 bases, with 6 bases of the junction left unmatched. Germline loops: CDR1 SQVTM, CDR2 ANQGSEA. The CDR3 nucleotides are TGCAGCGCGAAGGGGACAGGGGCCAATCAGCCCCAGCATTTT. It translates to CSAKGTGANQPQHF. Together with reference TRBV29-1 and TRBJ1-5, the CDR3 gives the full variable domain: SAVISQKPSRDICQRGTSLTIQCQVDSQVTMMFWYRQQPGQSLTLIATANQGSEATYESGFVIDKFPISRPNLTFSTLTVSNMSPEDSSIYLCSAKGTGANQPQHFGDGTRLSIL.

The chain links TRBV6-4 to TRBJ1-2, with a possible D match to TRBD1 (6 bases). Trimming shortened V by 0 bases and J by 4 bases, and 9 bases separated the two germline ends. Germline V gives CDR1 MRHNA, CDR2 SNTAGT. The CDR3 is 14 residues long. In DNA, the CDR3 is TGTGCCAGCAGTGACTCGTCAGGGGCCTATGGCTACACCTTC. Its protein product is CASSDSSGAYGYTF.

This chain links TRBV5-4 with TRBJ2-1, with D possibly TRBD2 on 5 matching bases. CDR3 size: 16 residues. Trimming took 0 bases from V and 9 from J, leaving 19 bases between them. Germline loops: CDR1 SGHNT, CDR2 YYREEE (reference sequence). The CDR3 is CASSLAASGGDIEQFF. The CDR3 DNA reads TGTGCCAGCAGCTTGGCTGCCAGCGGTGGAGATATTGAGCAGTTCTTC.

The chain couples TRBV7-2 to TRBJ1-1; a weak D match, TRBD1 (5 bases). The CDR3 is 15 residues long. Looked up from germline, CDR1 is SGHTA and CDR2 is FQGNSA. V lost 4 bases and J lost 5, with 17 bases in between. DNA of the CDR3: TGTGCCAGCAGCTGGCTAGGGCGGAGGGGAACTGAAGCTTTCTTT. This gives the protein CASSWLGRRGTEAFF. The full variable domain, in which reference TRBV7-2 and TRBJ1-1 provide the parts outside the CDR3, is GAGVSQSPSNKVTEKGKDVELRCDPISGHTALYWYRQSLGQGLEFLIYFQGNSAPDKSGLPSDRFSAERTGGSVSTLTIQRTQQEDSAVYLCASSWLGRRGTEAFFGQGTRLTVV.

Points on this clone: A read error may produce the germline difference seen at one junction end. The gene calls are TRBV7-2 and TRBJ1-1; D unclear. Germline V lookup: CDR1 SGHTA, CDR2 FQGNSA. This CDR3 has 11 residues. The CDR3 sequence is CASSSDNPYIF. CDR3 bases: TGTGCCAGCAGCTCAGACAACCCGTACATCTTT.

The J gene is TRBJ1-2, the V gene TRBV5-5, with 7 bases aligning to TRBD1. The trim removed 0 bases at V and 0 bases at J, leaving 2 bases unmatched. The CDR3 is 15 residues long. Germline-derived CDR1 and CDR2 are SGHKS and YYEKEE (reference sequence). CDR3 residues: CASSLGDRANYGYTF. The DNA for the CDR3 is TGTGCCAGCAGCTTGGGCGACAGGGCTAACTATGGCTACACCTTC.

This chain connects TRBV18 to TRBJ1-6; D not certain. V gave up 2 bases and J gave up 9 bases, with 14 bases separating them. The CDR3 runs 15 residues. Germline lookup yields CDR1 KGHSH and CDR2 LQKENI. The CDR3 here is CASSPIEGGASPLHF. The CDR3 DNA follows: TGTGCCAGCTCACCAATAGAGGGTGGTGCTTCACCCCTCCACTTT.

V is TRBV14 and J is TRBJ1-4; D not certain. V lost 6 bases, J lost 8 bases, and 10 bases lay in between. CDR3 length: 12 amino acids. CDR1 is SGHDN and CDR2 is FVKESK in the germline V gene. The CDR3 loop reads CASSLGREKLFF. DNA for the CDR3: TGTGCCAGCAGTCTTGGTCGGGAAAAACTGTTTTTT.

The V gene is TRBV18, the J gene TRBJ1-1; 9 bases are shared with TRBD1. The length of the CDR3 is 19 residues. Germline V lookup: CDR1 KGHSH, CDR2 LQKENI. Losses at the gene ends were 3 bases for V and 1 base for J; bases not matched to a gene: 15. The CDR3 sequence is CASSPRLSQGGQGNTEAFF. The CDR3 bases are TGTGCCAGCTCACCTCGACTGAGCCAAGGGGGACAGGGGAACACTGAAGCTTTCTTT.

The chain couples TRBV4-2 to TRBJ2-7; D not resolved. This CDR3 spans 16 amino acids. V was pared by 0 bases and J by 3 bases, with 15 bases between. Germline V gene data show CDR1 as LGHNA and CDR2 as YNFKEQ. In DNA, the CDR3 is TGTGCCAGCAGCCAAGATGCCTCAGCGACTGACTACGAGCAGTACTTC. Its protein product is CASSQDASATDYEQYF.

The chain joins TRBV13 to TRBJ1-1; D unclear. Germline CDR1 is PRHDT and CDR2 is FYEKMQ (reference sequence). V was cut by 1 base and J by 4 bases, with 13 bases left in between. The CDR3 is made up of 15 amino acids. CDR3 nucleotides: TGTGCCAGCAGCTTAGTAGACCGTGCGGTCACTGAAGCTTTCTTT. Its protein product is CASSLVDRAVTEAFF. Based on the CDR3 plus reference TRBV13 and TRBJ1-1, the full variable domain is AAGVIQSPRHLIKEKRETATLKCYPIPRHDTVYWYQQGPGQDPQFLISFYEKMQSDKGSIPDRFSAQQFSDYHSELNMSSLELGDSALYFCASSLVDRAVTEAFFGQGTRLTVV.

This sequence joins TRBV3-1 (or the pseudogene TRBV3-2) and TRBJ1-3; no clear D gene. CDR3 length: 13 residues. Per germline, CDR1 LGHDT and CDR2 YNNKEL (reference sequence). V dropped 6 bases and J dropped 4 bases, with 10 bases sitting between them. Here the CDR3 DNA reads TGTGCCAGCAGAGACACTTGGGGAAACACCATATATTTT. It is translated as CASRDTWGNTIYF.

The chain has TRBV25-1 and TRBJ2-7, with 7 nucleotides matching TRBD1. The V gene end was trimmed by 5 bases and the J gene end by 3 bases; junction bases not matched to a gene: 7. In germline, CDR1 is MGHDK, CDR2 SYGVNS. CDR3 length: 14 residues. CDR3 DNA: TGTGCCAGCAGTCGACGGGACAGAAGCTACGAGCAGTACTTC. This sequence encodes CASSRRDRSYEQYF.

J is TRBJ2-1 and V is TRBV28; 9 positions match TRBD2. V gave up 8 bases and J gave up 7 bases; unmatched junction bases: 9. CDR3 length equals 14 residues. The germline V gene has CDR1 MDHEN and CDR2 SYDVKM. This chain's CDR3 is CASCRGGRENEQFF. The CDR3 DNA reads as TGTGCCAGCTGTCGGGGCGGGAGGGAAAATGAGCAGTTCTTC.

The rearrangement links TRBV28 to TRBJ1-2; weak D call: TRBD1 (5 bases). This CDR3 comprises 15 residues. Germline CDR1 reads MDHEN; CDR2 reads SYDVKM. V was cut by 3 bases and J by 1 base, with 12 bases left in between. The CDR3 bases are TGTGCCAGCAGTTTTGGGGGGGTTGATAACTATGGCTACACCTTC. This gives the protein CASSFGGVDNYGYTF.

This chain uses TRBV9 with TRBJ2-1, with 9 bases aligning to TRBD2. Germline CDR1 reads SGDLS; CDR2 reads YYNGEE. This CDR3 has 16 amino acids. V lost 0 bases and J lost 10; bases outside the gene matches: 11. The CDR3 region has the DNA TGTGCCAGCAGCGTAGTGGGACTAGCACCCGAGGGGGAGCAGTTCTTC. Its protein is CASSVVGLAPEGEQFF.

V is TRBV28 and J is TRBJ2-5; weak D call: TRBD2 (5 bases). The V end lost 4 bases, the J end lost 4 bases, and 19 bases lay between the germline ends. This CDR3 comprises 16 residues. In germline, CDR1 is MDHEN, CDR2 SYDVKM. CDR3 protein: CASSSQTGIHPETQYF. The CDR3 DNA reads TGTGCCAGCAGTTCCCAGACCGGGATTCACCCAGAGACCCAGTACTTC.

The genes are TRBV5-1 and TRBJ2-7; D perhaps matches TRBD1 (5 bases). Germline CDR1 SGHRS, CDR2 YFSETQ. Trimming removed 0 bases from V and 4 bases from J, with 14 bases in between. The CDR3 consists of 15 residues. Written as DNA, the CDR3 is TGCGCCAGCAGCTTGGCAACCGGACACCTATACGAGCAGTACTTC. Its protein product is CASSLATGHLYEQYF.

The genes are TRBV27 and TRBJ2-5; D is ambiguous. Trimming took 4 bases from V and 0 from J, leaving 9 bases between them. Germline V gene lookup returns CDR1 MNHEY and CDR2 SMNVEV (reference sequence). The CDR3 contains 14 residues. The DNA for the CDR3 is TGTGCCAGCAGTTCTAAGTTAAACCAAGAGACCCAGTACTTC. This sequence encodes CASSSKLNQETQYF.